What follows are 20 T cell receptor beta chains derived from one specimen sequenced in a study of type 1 regulatory T cells. Their antigens are not known. TCRdb passed the reads through MiXCR, listing each CDR3 protein once. The data hold 6,000 or so distinct CDR3 sequences, with 27% observed a single time. The source material was cultured T cells, either the whole culture or a sorted T cell fraction (not recorded which). Documented subset: Tr1-enriched cell product generated in vitro against host alloantigens. These receptors were collected from a human donor in good health.

This clonotype is labeled as medium-sized. The chain is built from TRBV6-5 and TRBJ2-7; perhaps TRBD2 as D (6 bases). This CDR3 region has 11 residues. Trimming cost V 6 bases and J 6 bases, with 9 bases left between them. The germline CDR1 and CDR2 sequences are MNHEY and SVGAGI. CDR3 sequence: CASSLASEQYF. In DNA form, the CDR3 reads TGTGCCAGCAGCCTAGCGAGCGAGCAGTACTTC.

By share, this clonotype counts as medium-sized. The chain links TRBV7-9 to TRBJ1-4; tentative D call: TRBD1 (6 bases). There are 15 residues in the CDR3. The germline V gene encodes CDR1 SEHNR and CDR2 FQNEAQ (reference sequence). Between the trimmed V and J ends, which lost 4 bases and 6 bases, there was a span of 15 bases. CDR3 loop: CASSSTGNRDEKLFF. The CDR3 DNA reads as TGTGCCAGCAGCTCAACAGGGAATCGGGATGAAAAACTGTTTTTT.

The chain has TRBV7-8 and TRBJ2-2; 9 bases match TRBD2. The CDR3 has 17 amino acids. V lost 3 bases and J lost 6; bases outside the gene matches: 11. Germline CDR1 is SGHVS and CDR2 is FQNEAQ. The CDR3 reads CASSFFRIAGASGELFF. Written as DNA, the CDR3 is TGTGCCAGCAGCTTTTTTAGGATAGCGGGAGCATCCGGGGAGCTGTTTTTT. The full variable domain, its missing parts supplied by reference TRBV7-8 and TRBJ2-2, is GAGVSQSPRYKVAKRGQDVALRCDPISGHVSLFWYQQALGQGPEFLTYFQNEAQLDKSGLPSDRFFAERPEGSVSTLKIQRTQQEDSAVYLCASSFFRIAGASGELFFGEGSRLTVL.

This clonotype ranks as medium-sized. The chain links TRBV6-5 to TRBJ2-1, with D perhaps TRBD1 or TRBD2 (5 bases each). Trimming removed 5 bases from V and 9 bases from J, with 8 bases in between. The CDR3 totals 11 residues. CDR1 and CDR2 from the germline V gene are MNHEY and SVGAGI. The CDR3 is CASSQGREQFF. In DNA, the CDR3 is TGTGCCAGCAGTCAGGGACGTGAGCAGTTCTTC.

Judged by abundance, this clonotype is medium-sized. This chain links TRBV28 with TRBJ2-2; D is undetermined. Germline V gene lookup returns CDR1 MDHEN and CDR2 SYDVKM. V was pared by 5 bases and J by 3 bases, with 4 bases between. The CDR3 loop spans 12 amino acids. The CDR3 here is CASSQYTGELFF. CDR3 DNA: TGTGCCAGCAGTCAGTACACCGGGGAGCTGTTTTTT. Complete variable domain (other parts from reference TRBV28 and TRBJ2-2): DVKVTQSSRYLVKRTGEKVFLECVQDMDHENMFWYRQDPGLGLRLIYFSYDVKMKEKGDIPEGYSVSREKKERFSLILESASTNQTSMYLCASSQYTGELFFGEGSRLTVL.

In this sample, this clonotype turned up many times. The chain uses TRBV5-1 and TRBJ2-5; D may correspond to TRBD1 or TRBD2 (5 bases each). Trimming removed 0 bases from V and 3 bases from J, with 9 bases in between. There are 14 residues in the CDR3. Germline assignment: CDR1 SGHRS and CDR2 YFSETQ. The CDR3: CASSLAGTEETQYF. In nucleotides, the CDR3 is TGCGCCAGCAGCTTGGCCGGGACCGAAGAGACCCAGTACTTC.

In this sample, this clonotype is medium-sized. This chain connects TRBV18 to TRBJ1-6, with TRBD1 as a possible D gene (5 bases). Trimming took off 1 base at V and 7 bases at J, with 11 bases between the two ends. The CDR3 sequence is 15 residues long. The germline CDR1 and CDR2 sequences are KGHSH and LQKENI. The CDR3, as DNA: TGTGCCAGCTCACCACTGCCAGGGACGAATTCACCCCTCCACTTT. Its protein product is CASSPLPGTNSPLHF.

This clonotype is classed as medium-sized. V is TRBV20-1 and J is TRBJ2-2, with TRBD2 matching over 7 bases. Germline lookup yields CDR1 DFQATT and CDR2 SNEGSKA (reference sequence). This CDR3 spans 15 amino acids. V dropped 5 bases and J dropped 4; count of bases not matched to a gene: 10. The CDR3 loop is CSAPGGGSGTGELFF. CDR3 coding DNA: TGCAGTGCTCCAGGTGGCGGGAGTGGCACCGGGGAGCTGTTTTTT.

This clonotype has a single count. The chain has TRBV29-1 and TRBJ1-2; D perhaps matches TRBD1 (5 bases). V lost 0 bases, J lost 7 bases, and 15 bases lay in between. The CDR3 has 14 residues. CDR1 SQVTM and CDR2 ANQGSEA come from the germline V gene. In nucleotides, the CDR3 is TGCAGCGTTGAAGATCGAAGCCAGGGAGGTGGCTACACCTTC. Translated, it gives CSVEDRSQGGGYTF.

The rearrangement uses TRBV20-1 and TRBJ2-5, with TRBD2 identical over 8 bases. V lost 2 bases, J lost 1 base, and 6 bases stayed unmatched. There are 15 residues in the CDR3. CDR1 and CDR2 from the germline V gene are DFQATT and SNEGSKA (reference sequence). CDR3 in DNA: TGCAGTGCTAGACTAGCGGGTACCGCCCAAGAGACCCAGTACTTC. It encodes CSARLAGTAQETQYF.

By share of the sample, this clonotype is medium-sized. The J gene is TRBJ2-1, the V gene TRBV5-1; TRBD2 agrees at 9 bases. The CDR3 extends over 16 amino acids. CDR1 and CDR2 (germline): SGHRS, YFSETQ. Trimming removed 0 bases from V and 7 bases from J; junction bases left unmatched: 8. DNA for the CDR3: TGCGCCAGCAGCTTGGGGGCGGGAGGGCCGCGGAATGAGCAGTTCTTC. Residues: CASSLGAGGPRNEQFF.

This clonotype was recorded at least ten times. V and J are TRBV30 and TRBJ1-4; perhaps TRBD1 as D (6 bases). Germline V CDR1 and CDR2: GTSNPN, SVGIG (reference sequence). Trimming took 8 bases from V and 8 from J, leaving 18 bases between them. The CDR3 contains 13 residues. The CDR3 coding sequence is TGTGCCGGAGGGGGGACGCCCGGCGAAAAACTGTTTTTT. It yields the protein CAGGGTPGEKLFF.

This clonotype is medium-sized in the sample. The chain has TRBV27 and TRBJ1-1, with a possible D match to TRBD1 (6 bases). The germline V gene has CDR1 MNHEY and CDR2 SMNVEV (reference sequence). CDR3 length equals 13 residues. V was pared by 6 bases and J by 0 bases, with 8 bases between. The CDR3 is CASRGQVNTEAFF. In nucleotides, the CDR3 is TGTGCCAGCAGGGGACAAGTGAACACTGAAGCTTTCTTT.

The V gene is TRBV5-1, the J gene TRBJ2-6; 7 bases are a match to TRBD1. The CDR3 runs 15 residues. Trimming cost V 4 bases and J 4 bases; bases outside gene matches: 5. Looked up from germline, CDR1 is SGHRS and CDR2 is YFSETQ. CDR3 nucleotide sequence: TGCGCCAGCAGCCCCGACAGGGCCGGGGCCAACGTCCTGACTTTC. It yields the protein CASSPDRAGANVLTF.

The chain has TRBV19 and TRBJ2-7; no clear D gene. Germline CDR1 and CDR2: LNHDA and SQIVND (reference sequence). The CDR3 contains 14 residues. With 1 base removed from V and 9 bases from J, the gap between germline ends came to 16 bases. CDR3 in amino acids: CASSIAGGTYTQYF. In DNA form, the CDR3 reads TGTGCCAGTAGTATAGCTGGCGGAACCTACACGCAGTACTTC.

A remark on this clonotype: This could be a read error, since a much larger clone is one nucleotide away. The rearrangement links TRBV24-1 to TRBJ2-1; possible D gene TRBD2, 6 bases. Between the trimmed V and J ends, which lost 12 bases and 4 bases, there was a span of 27 bases. The CDR3 covers 17 residues. CDR1 and CDR2 (germline): KGHDR, SFDVKD. The CDR3 sequence is CAALRRELNLAYNEQFF. Here the CDR3 DNA reads TGTGCCGCCCTAAGACGGGAGTTGAACCTCGCGTACAATGAGCAGTTCTTC.

This clonotype is medium-sized within its sample. The chain links TRBV5-4 to TRBJ1-4, with TRBD1 identical over 8 bases. This CDR3 is 14 amino acids long. Germline V lookup: CDR1 SGHNT, CDR2 YYREEE (reference sequence). Trimming at V came to 3 bases and at J to 5 bases, leaving 3 bases not matched to a gene. CDR3: CASSSGGRNEKLFF. The CDR3 bases are TGTGCCAGCAGCTCAGGGGGCCGGAATGAAAAACTGTTTTTT.

Judged by abundance, this clonotype is medium-sized. The J gene is TRBJ1-2, the V gene TRBV20-1, with TRBD1 matching 10 bases. From germline, CDR1 is DFQATT and CDR2 SNEGSKA (reference sequence). With 0 bases clipped from V and 7 bases from J, the junction kept 2 bases outside the gene matches. The CDR3 loop spans 13 amino acids. The CDR3 sequence is CSARDRTGGGYTF. In nucleotides, the CDR3 is TGCAGTGCTAGAGATCGGACAGGGGGTGGCTACACCTTC.

Relative to its sample, this clonotype is medium-sized. This chain uses TRBV15 with TRBJ1-6; D is uncertain. CDR3 size: 15 residues. V lost 3 bases and J lost 9, with 15 bases in between. Germline CDR1 is LNHNV and CDR2 is YYDKDF (reference sequence). CDR3 region: CATSSRGVPASPLHF. Here the CDR3 DNA reads TGTGCCACCAGCAGTCGCGGGGTGCCCGCTTCACCCCTCCACTTT.

This clonotype is labeled medium-sized (0.01 to 0.1%). This chain uses TRBV18 with TRBJ2-3; perhaps TRBD2 as D (6 bases). Trimming removed 1 base from V and 1 base from J, with 9 bases in between. This CDR3 is built from 15 residues. In germline, CDR1 is KGHSH, CDR2 LQKENI. The CDR3 nucleotides read TGTGCCAGCTCACCACTGGCTAGCGGCACAGATACGCAGTATTTT. Translation: CASSPLASGTDTQYF. The variable domain in full, completed from reference TRBV18 and TRBJ2-3, reads NAGVMQNPRHLVRRRGQEARLRCSPMKGHSHVYWYRQLPEEGLKFMVYLQKENIIDESGMPKERFSAEFPKEGPSILRIQQVVRGDSAAYFCASSPLASGTDTQYFGPGTRLTVL.